This T cell receptor beta chain comes out of a study of PD-1 blockade in classical Hodgkin lymphoma. In germline, CDR1 is SGHRS, CDR2 YFSETQ. The V end lost 1 base, the J end lost 6 bases, and 8 bases lay between the germline ends. The CDR3 is 12 residues long. Some clones are missing from TCRdb's copy, which holds only in-frame ones; the method was immunoSEQ multiplex PCR. The sample has under 65,000 clones, around 87% seen once. Comments on this clone: As yet, its antigen is unknown.

Whole-study results and caveats: While CD8+ TCR diversity did not rise significantly by C4D1, CD4+ TCR diversity did. Exclusion covered patients beginning nivolumab under 1 year post-ASCT.

Every patient experienced relapse after autologous stem cell transplantation, and brentuximab vedotin exposure varied. The best responses consisted of complete response, partial response or progressive disease. The V and J genes are TRBV5-1 and TRBJ2-7; D remains ambiguous. Material: peripheral blood mononuclear cells (PBMCs), obtained at baseline. This sequence originates from a human donor with classical Hodgkin lymphoma. CDR3 amino acids: CASSLLRCEQYF. CDR3 DNA: TGCGCCAGCAGCTTGTTGCGCTGCGAGCAGTACTTC.